The 6 T cell receptor beta chains below were found in one sample sequenced in a study of blood T cell repertoires in COVID-19. Generated by immunoSEQ multiplex PCR, the TCRdb table keeps only in-frame clones and is missing some. The repertoire consists of around 220,000 clones, with around 91% occurring once and the leading ten covering roughly 16%. The material sequenced was PBMCs or T cells enriched from blood (not recorded which). The origin of the receptors is a man aged 25 to 40 who had been exposed to COVID-19.

This clone occurred once. The rearrangement joins TRBV30 to TRBJ2-5, with D tentatively TRBD2 (5 bases). The length of the CDR3 is 16 residues. Germline V CDR1 and CDR2: GTSNPN, SVGIG (reference sequence). Trimming cost V 1 base and J 9 bases, with 24 bases left between them. The CDR3, as DNA: TGTGCCTGGAGTGAGGAAGGGAGCCCCCCGTCGATGCCCCAGTACTTC. Amino acid sequence: CAWSEEGSPPSMPQYF.

This clone was seen a single time. The CDR3 region has the DNA TGTGCCAGTAGTATTGCACAGGGGGCGGTTGGCTACACCTTC. Its translation is CASSIAQGAVGYTF. V gene TRBV19 combines with J gene TRBJ1-2; 9 bases are shared with TRBD1. The CDR3 runs 14 residues. Trimming took 3 bases from V and 7 from J; bases not matched to a gene: 6. Germline CDR1 LNHDA, CDR2 SQIVND (reference sequence).

J is TRBJ2-1 and V is TRBV12-5; 10 nucleotides agree with TRBD2. Germline V lookup: CDR1 LGHNT, CDR2 FRNRAP. This CDR3 is 13 amino acids long. V gave up 10 bases and J gave up 2 bases; unmatched junction bases: 2. The CDR3 reads CAIAGGTYNEQFF. CDR3 bases: TGTGCTATAGCGGGGGGCACCTACAATGAGCAGTTCTTC.

This rearrangement joins TRBV30 to TRBJ1-2; D is ambiguous. V dropped 0 bases and J dropped 7 bases, with 12 bases sitting between them. The CDR3 is 13 amino acids. Germline lookup yields CDR1 GTSNPN and CDR2 SVGIG (reference sequence). CDR3 nucleotides: TGTGCCTGGAGTGTGTCTCAGGAAGGTGGCTACACCTTC. This encodes CAWSVSQEGGYTF.

DNA of the CDR3: TGTGCCAGCAGTTTATGGAGGGGAGGAGGTGAAAAACTGTTTTTT. Amino acid sequence: CASSLWRGGGEKLFF. The chain is built from TRBV27 and TRBJ1-4, with TRBD1 as a possible D gene (5 bases). CDR3 length: 15 residues. V was shortened by 1 base and J by 7 bases, with 13 bases between the two germline ends. Germline CDR1 and CDR2: MNHEY and SMNVEV (reference sequence).

This chain uses TRBV5-6 with TRBJ2-3, with TRBD2 matching 9 bases. V shed 5 bases, J shed 9 bases, and the junction held 16 bases outside the gene matches. Germline V lookup: CDR1 SGHDT, CDR2 YYEEEE. This CDR3 comprises 16 residues. This CDR3 is CASSSERGGAGLTQYF. The CDR3 DNA sequence: TGTGCCAGCAGTTCGGAGCGCGGGGGGGCCGGTTTGACGCAGTATTTT.